What follows is one T cell receptor beta chain and its context. The clone's antigen remains unknown. Per-base qualities were not stored, and no clone one base away is much larger. For TCR beta library preparation, roughly 2.2 micrograms of genomic DNA was extracted from cryopreserved PBMCs. High-throughput TCR beta sequencing was performed on longitudinal blood samples from CLL patients receiving ibrutinib monotherapy. Patients were enrolled in a phase 2 open-label single-center ibrutinib monotherapy trial. The CDR3 covers 14 residues, taking in both the cysteine and the phenylalanine. The DNA shown is the 42-base CDR3, in frame from base 1. V sheds 0 bases and J sheds 5 bases, leaving 8 bases between their ends. The germline V gene gives CDR1 as SGHTA and CDR2 as FQGTGA. A MiSeq instrument was used for deep resolution sequencing, which targeted depths ranging from 1 in 1 million up to 1 in 200,000 T cells, with coverage averaging 10x for each clonotype. The immunoSEQ hsTCRB Kit was used to generate TCR beta libraries. Per the authors' processing: ImmunoSEQ Data Assistant and ImmunoSEQ Analyzer were used for data analysis, and V, D and J genes were assigned according to IMGT definitions. Clonality, which ranges from 0 to 1, was calculated as one minus the normalized Shannon entropy of productive rearrangement frequencies. Only overrepresented clonotypes making up at least 0.05% of each patient's repertoire were included in the public clonotype analysis. More than ten age-matched healthy donor repertoires from immuneACCESS were used as controls for clonality. Entries here come from immuneACCESS through TCRdb and include only in-frame sequences with V and J called. Some clones fail to appear in such tables; in the studies checked, an unresolved V gene covers under half of the shortfall, and the cause of the remainder is unknown. The DNA was the basis for D and trimming; V, J and clone size are from that table. The sample table lists approximately 330,000 clones, roughly 80% of them with a count of one. The leading ten clones occupy 5.5% to 8% of the sample.

The data derive from a study of cytotoxic CD8 clonotypes in ibrutinib-treated CLL (dated by TCRdb to the early 2020s). Some background on the complete study: The cohort was composed of about 10 relapsed/refractory and roughly 16 treatment-naive patients; IGHV unmutated status was identified in fewer than 18 patients. Responses were partial in 24 patients and complete in 2; after median around 65 months follow-up, roughly 14 stayed in remission and roughly twelve progressed. The response samples were drawn at a median of roughly twelve months into treatment, with a range of about 6 to 36 months. Samples averaged roughly 280,000 productive templates and more than 85,000 productive rearrangements. Longitudinal samples were available for about 30% of the roughly 90 trial participants. Cryopreserved peripheral blood mononuclear cells were collected before treatment, at response, and at either disease progression or sustained remission. Broad study findings and their caveats: An increase in clonality was observed at ibrutinib response, with clonality remaining stable during sustained remission and falling back toward baseline at progression. Public clonotypes were rare and either contracted or stayed stable during treatment, and the rise in clonality at ibrutinib response reflected the expansion of private clonotypes. Sustained-remission and progressing patients did not have matched sampling times, and lymph node repertoires were not examined. At baseline, clonality was higher than in age-matched healthy donors and showed a strong correlation with circulating CD8+ T-cell counts.

The chain was built from TRBV7-3 and TRBJ2-1; a confident D gene designation cannot be given. The TCR originated in a human donor with chronic lymphocytic leukemia. The sample in question was PBMCs, obtained before ibrutinib treatment. CDR3 loop: CASSLTRDNNEQFF. The sequenced DNA is TGTGCCAGCAGCTTAACAAGAGACAACAATGAGCAGTTCTTC.